These 14 T cell receptor beta chains originate from one sample sequenced in a study of OX40 agonist ivuxolimab in advanced cancers. The library relied on the immunoSEQ multiplex PCR assay. The source is immuneACCESS, and TCRdb retained only in-frame sequences with V and J called. Part of the clones is not carried over; for the studies checked, unresolved V genes explain less than half of this, and the remainder is unexplained. For this sample the table gives 49,000 or so clones, of which roughly 85% were detected only once. More than 13% of the sample is in the top ten clones. The specimen comprised CD4+ or CD8+ T cells sorted from blood, sampled in a trial of the OX40 agonist ivuxolimab. The source of these receptors is an adult with an advanced solid tumor such as melanoma, head and neck, liver or kidney cancer.

This clone showed up just a few times. The J gene is TRBJ2-7, the V gene TRBV7-9; TRBD1 or TRBD2 may be the D gene (5 bases each). Germline V gives CDR1 SEHNR, CDR2 FQNEAQ (reference sequence). This CDR3 region has 14 residues. V was trimmed by 1 base and J by 3 bases, leaving 10 bases between them. DNA of the CDR3: TGTGCCAGCAGCTTAGTCGGGGCCGGCTACGAGCAGTACTTC. Protein sequence: CASSLVGAGYEQYF.

The chain links TRBV6-5 to TRBJ1-4, with D uncertain. There are 15 residues in the CDR3. Germline lookup yields CDR1 MNHEY and CDR2 SVGAGI. The V end lost 2 bases, the J end lost 3 bases, and 10 bases lay between the germline ends. Here the CDR3 DNA reads TGTGCCAGCAGTTACAACCAACGACCTAATGAAAAACTGTTTTTT. It codes for CASSYNQRPNEKLFF.

V is TRBV6-6 and J is TRBJ2-3, with D perhaps being TRBD1 or TRBD2 (5 bases each). V lost 2 bases and J lost 2, with 8 bases in between. Looked up from germline, CDR1 is MNHNY and CDR2 is SVGAGI (reference sequence). The CDR3 covers 14 residues. CDR3 coding DNA: TGTGCCAGCAGTTACGGGGGACCCACAGATACGCAGTATTTT. Its translation: CASSYGGPTDTQYF.

As DNA, the CDR3 is TGTGCCAGCAGCTTGGGCGTTGGGGGAGGGGGCAATGAGCAGTTCTTC. Translating it yields CASSLGVGGGGNEQFF. V is TRBV5-4 and J is TRBJ2-1; D might be TRBD2 (7 bases). This CDR3 is 16 amino acids long. Germline loops: CDR1 SGHNT, CDR2 YYREEE (reference sequence). V shed 0 bases and J shed 6 bases, with 16 bases lying between them.

The rearrangement joins TRBV5-1 to TRBJ2-3; D remains ambiguous. This CDR3 contains 13 residues. CDR1 is SGHRS and CDR2 is YFSETQ in the germline V gene. With 7 bases removed from V and 3 bases from J, the gap between germline ends came to 12 bases. In nucleotides, the CDR3 is TGCGCCAGCTCACCCGGTTGGACAGATACGCAGTATTTT. The encoded protein is CASSPGWTDTQYF. Full variable domain (remainder filled in from reference TRBV5-1 and TRBJ2-3): KAGVTQTPRYLIKTRGQQVTLSCSPISGHRSVSWYQQTPGQGLQFLFEYFSETQRNKGNFPGRFSGRQFSNSRSEMNVSTLELGDSALYLCASSPGWTDTQYFGPGTRLTVL.

V usage is TRBV19 and J usage is TRBJ1-2; tentative D call: TRBD1 (5 bases). The CDR3 is made up of 14 amino acids. Trimming cost V 6 bases and J 5 bases, with 16 bases left between them. Germline lookup yields CDR1 LNHDA and CDR2 SQIVND (reference sequence). The CDR3 is CASSNGGAQYGYTF. CDR3 sequence (DNA): TGTGCCAGTAGCAATGGCGGGGCTCAGTATGGCTACACCTTC.

The chain recombines TRBV28 with TRBJ1-1; TRBD1 aligns across 10 bases. The V and J ends lost 5 bases and 1 base, in that order; junction bases with no gene match: 4. Looked up from germline, CDR1 is MDHEN and CDR2 is SYDVKM. CDR3 length: 15 residues. The CDR3 loop is CASSRGTGANTEAFF. In DNA, the CDR3 is TGTGCCAGCAGTCGCGGGACAGGGGCGAACACTGAAGCTTTCTTT.

The V and J genes are TRBV27 and TRBJ1-4; D uncertain. The CDR3 is made up of 15 amino acids. Deletions cut 3 bases from V and 1 base from J, with 9 bases between. Germline V gene sequence: CDR1 MNHEY, CDR2 SMNVEV (reference sequence). In nucleotides, the CDR3 is TGTGCCAGCAGTTTCTCCCGCCTAACTAATGAAAAACTGTTTTTT. Protein sequence: CASSFSRLTNEKLFF.

V and J are TRBV5-1 and TRBJ2-5; D possibly corresponds to TRBD2 (7 bases). The CDR3 extends over 14 amino acids. The V gene lost 1 base and the J gene lost 6 bases, with 13 bases spanning the gap. From germline, CDR1 is SGHRS and CDR2 YFSETQ. CDR3 nucleotide sequence: TGCGCCAGCAGCTTGCCAGGGGAGGGTCAGACCCAGTACTTC. Residues: CASSLPGEGQTQYF.

The chain links TRBV7-3 to TRBJ2-1, with 8 bases fitting TRBD2. V lost 1 base to trimming and J lost 4 bases; unmatched junction nucleotides: 3. CDR1 and CDR2 from the germline V gene are SGHTA and FQGTGA. The CDR3 has 15 amino acids. For the CDR3, the DNA is TGTGCCAGCAGCTTAATGCGGGAGGCTTACAATGAGCAGTTCTTC. Its translation: CASSLMREAYNEQFF. Drawing the rest from reference TRBV7-3 and TRBJ2-1, the complete variable domain is GAGVSQTPSNKVTEKGKYVELRCDPISGHTALYWYRQSLGQGPEFLIYFQGTGAADDSGLPNDRFFAVRPEGSVSTLKIQRTERGDSAVYLCASSLMREAYNEQFFGPGTRLTVL.

The chain combines TRBV6-5 with TRBJ1-5; D gene ambiguous. The germline V gene has CDR1 MNHEY and CDR2 SVGAGI. The CDR3 extends over 14 amino acids. The V and J ends lost 2 bases and 6 bases respectively, with 11 bases between them. CDR3: CASSYAPNRQPQHF. The CDR3 nucleotides read TGTGCCAGCAGTTACGCCCCCAACCGTCAGCCCCAGCATTTT.

The genes are TRBV2 and TRBJ2-1; 8 nucleotides align to TRBD1. The J segment lost 16 bases and the V segment lost 7 bases, leaving 12 bases of the junction unmatched. Germline lookup yields CDR1 SNHLY and CDR2 FYNNEI. The CDR3 spans 12 residues. CDR3 protein: CASTYSGQGRFF. As DNA, the CDR3 is TGTGCCAGCACCTATAGCGGACAGGGACGATTCTTC.

The rearrangement links TRBV5-4 to TRBJ1-4; D gene ambiguous. Germline lookup yields CDR1 SGHNT and CDR2 YYREEE (reference sequence). The CDR3 spans 15 residues. The V gene lost 4 bases and the J gene lost 0 bases, with 10 bases spanning the gap. The CDR3 DNA is TGTGCCAGCAGCCCGGCGACCTCAACTAATGAAAAACTGTTTTTT. Translating it yields CASSPATSTNEKLFF. Supplemented by reference TRBV5-4 and TRBJ1-4, the full variable domain reads ETGVTQSPTHLIKTRGQQVTLRCSSQSGHNTVSWYQQALGQGPQFIFQYYREEENGRGNFPPRFSGLQFPNYSSELNVNALELDDSALYLCASSPATSTNEKLFFGSGTQLSVL.

The chain combines TRBV11-3 with TRBJ2-2; weak D call: TRBD2 (6 bases). V was trimmed by 1 base and J by 1 base, leaving 10 bases between them. This CDR3 has 16 residues. Per germline, CDR1 SGHNT and CDR2 YENEEA. This CDR3 is CASSLGVGRNTGELFF. The CDR3 bases are TGTGCCAGCAGCTTAGGGGTCGGGAGGAACACCGGGGAGCTGTTTTTT.